This TCR beta chain derives from a study of T cell responses to AZD1222 COVID-19 vaccine. The method was immunoSEQ multiplex PCR; TCRdb's version includes in-frame clones alone and lacks a portion of them. The data contain approximately 81,000 clones, 75% to 95% of them singletons. Germline V gene lookup returns CDR1 MNHEY and CDR2 SMNVEV (reference sequence). This CDR3 has 15 amino acids. V lost 7 bases, J lost 3 bases, and 16 bases lay in between. The chain links TRBV27 to TRBJ2-1, with D unresolved. This clonotype was sampled from an adult in good health. The specimen was peripheral blood, collected on day 0 of MenACWY control vaccination. The chain's CDR3 is CASTDLTPDYNEQFF. The DNA for the CDR3 is TGTGCCAGCACTGATCTGACTCCCGACTACAATGAGCAGTTCTTC.